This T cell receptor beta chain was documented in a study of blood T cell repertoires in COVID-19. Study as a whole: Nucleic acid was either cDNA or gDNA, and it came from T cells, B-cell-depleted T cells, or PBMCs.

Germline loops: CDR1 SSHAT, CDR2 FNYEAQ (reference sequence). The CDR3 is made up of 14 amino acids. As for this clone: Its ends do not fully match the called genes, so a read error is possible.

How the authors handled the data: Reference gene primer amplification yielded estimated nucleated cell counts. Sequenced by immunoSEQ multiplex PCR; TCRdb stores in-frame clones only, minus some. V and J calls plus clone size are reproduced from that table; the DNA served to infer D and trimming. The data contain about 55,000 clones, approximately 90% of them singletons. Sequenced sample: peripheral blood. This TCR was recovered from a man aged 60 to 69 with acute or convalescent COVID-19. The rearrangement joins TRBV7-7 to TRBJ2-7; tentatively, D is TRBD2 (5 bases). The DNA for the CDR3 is TGTGCTAGCAGCTTTGAGGACTTGTCCTACGAGCAGTACTTC. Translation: CASSFEDLSYEQYF.